A single sample is the source of the 2 T cell receptor beta chains below, sequenced in a study of cytomegalovirus exposure and HLA in healthy donors. Primers: 60 Vbeta forward and 13 Jbeta reverse. Only in-frame clones appear in the TCRdb table, and some are missing; sequencing was by immunoSEQ multiplex PCR. Of 180,000 or so clones in the sample, roughly four fifths are singletons; the top ten hold approximately 6.5%. Sequencing was done on a sample of PBMCs. These receptors all come from a woman between 45 and 60 years old in good health and CMV-seropositive.

J is TRBJ1-3 and V is TRBV11-1; 10 positions match TRBD1. Germline values: CDR1 SGHAT, CDR2 FQDESV (reference sequence). V lost 5 bases and J lost 3; bases outside the gene matches: 7. There are 16 residues in the CDR3. CDR3 DNA: TGTGCCAGCAGCAAGACAGGGGGCGACTTTGGAAACACCATATATTTT. Translated: CASSKTGGDFGNTIYF.

The V gene is TRBV2, the J gene TRBJ2-3; TRBD2 aligns across 8 bases. J lost 6 bases, V lost 2 bases, and 10 bases had no gene match. Germline V gene lookup returns CDR1 SNHLY and CDR2 FYNNEI. The CDR3 totals 16 residues. The CDR3 reads CASSELAGFNADTQYF. The DNA for the CDR3 is TGTGCCAGCAGTGAACTAGCGGGTTTCAACGCGGATACGCAGTATTTT. Supplemented by reference TRBV2 and TRBJ2-3, the full variable domain reads EPEVTQTPSHQVTQMGQEVILRCVPISNHLYFYWYRQILGQKVEFLVSFYNNEISEKSEIFDDQFSVERPDGSNFTLKIRSTKLEDSAMYFCASSELAGFNADTQYFGPGTRLTVL.